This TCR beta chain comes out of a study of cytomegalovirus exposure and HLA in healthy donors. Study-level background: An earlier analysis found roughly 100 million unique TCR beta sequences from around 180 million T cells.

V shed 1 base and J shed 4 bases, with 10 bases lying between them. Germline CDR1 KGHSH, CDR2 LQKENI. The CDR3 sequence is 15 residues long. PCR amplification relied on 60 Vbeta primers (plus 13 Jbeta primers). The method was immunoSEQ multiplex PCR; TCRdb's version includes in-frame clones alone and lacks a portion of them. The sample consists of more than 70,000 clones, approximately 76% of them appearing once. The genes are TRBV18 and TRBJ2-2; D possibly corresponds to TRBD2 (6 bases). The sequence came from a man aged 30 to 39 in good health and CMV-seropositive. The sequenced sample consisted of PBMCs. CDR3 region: CASSPLRGSTGELFF. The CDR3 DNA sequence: TGTGCCAGCTCACCACTACGGGGGAGCACCGGGGAGCTGTTTTTT.